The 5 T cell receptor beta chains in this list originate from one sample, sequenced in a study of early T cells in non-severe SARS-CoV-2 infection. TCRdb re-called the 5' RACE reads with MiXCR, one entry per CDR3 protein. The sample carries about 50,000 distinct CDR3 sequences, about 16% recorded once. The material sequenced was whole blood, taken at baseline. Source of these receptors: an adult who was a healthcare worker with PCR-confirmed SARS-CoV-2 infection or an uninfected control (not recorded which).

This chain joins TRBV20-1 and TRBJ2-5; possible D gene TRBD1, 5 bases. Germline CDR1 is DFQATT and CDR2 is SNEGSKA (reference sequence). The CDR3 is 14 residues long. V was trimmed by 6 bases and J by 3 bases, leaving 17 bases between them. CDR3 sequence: CSAPLIVGEETQYF. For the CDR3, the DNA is TGCAGTGCCCCGCTAATCGTAGGGGAAGAGACCCAGTACTTC.

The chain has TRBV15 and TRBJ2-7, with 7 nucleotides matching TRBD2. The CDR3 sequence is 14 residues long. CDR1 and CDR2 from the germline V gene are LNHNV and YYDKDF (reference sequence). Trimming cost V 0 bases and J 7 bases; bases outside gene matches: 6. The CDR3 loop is CATSRELAAWEQYF. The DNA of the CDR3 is TGTGCCACCAGCAGAGAGCTAGCGGCTTGGGAGCAGTACTTC.

CDR3 sequence reads: CASSESRISEKLFF. The DNA of the CDR3 is TGCGCCAGCAGTGAGTCGCGGATATCGGAAAAACTGTTTTTT. J is TRBJ1-4 and V is TRBV10-2; D unclear. With 0 bases removed from V and 8 bases from J, the gap between germline ends came to 10 bases. CDR1 is WSHSY, CDR2 SAAADI, per germline. This CDR3 contains 14 residues.

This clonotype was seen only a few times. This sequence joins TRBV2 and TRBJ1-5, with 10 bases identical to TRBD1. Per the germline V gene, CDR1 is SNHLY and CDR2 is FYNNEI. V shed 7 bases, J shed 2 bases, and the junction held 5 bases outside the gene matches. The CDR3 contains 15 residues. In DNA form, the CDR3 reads TGTGCCAGCATGGGGACAGGGGTGGGCAATCAGCCCCAGCATTTT. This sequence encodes CASMGTGVGNQPQHF.

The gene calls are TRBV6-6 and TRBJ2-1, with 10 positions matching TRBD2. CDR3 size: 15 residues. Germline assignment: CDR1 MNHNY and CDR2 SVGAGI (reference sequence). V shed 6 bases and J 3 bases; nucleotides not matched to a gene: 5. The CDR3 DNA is TGTGCCAGCAGAACAGGGACTAGCGTCTACAATGAGCAGTTCTTC. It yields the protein CASRTGTSVYNEQFF.